This note documents a single TCR beta chain sequence. At one end the junction does not follow the germline gene, possibly because of a read error. The record originates from a study of tumor and adjacent non-tumor tissue in lung cancer. This sample's RNA came from whole unsorted tissue. This non-tumor lung sample came from over 3 cm beyond the tumor edge. Germline V gives CDR1 SGHDN, CDR2 FVKESK. The CDR3 is made up of 13 amino acids. TCRbeta libraries were built with three rounds of nested PCR, modified from ARM-PCR. A single record per CDR3 protein comes from TCRdb applying MiXCR to the multiplex PCR reads. The sample has tens of thousands of distinct CDR3 sequences; roughly two thirds are singletons.

This sequence was found in a woman aged 35 to 49 with non-small cell lung cancer. What was sequenced was distant non-tumor lung tissue. The J gene is TRBJ1-6, the V gene TRBV14, with D possibly TRBD1 on 5 matching bases. The CDR3 reads CASSWIRGSPLRF. The CDR3 DNA sequence: TGTGCTAGCAGCTGGATAAGGGGTTCACCCCTCCGCTTT.